In its sample, the clone carrying this TCR beta chain was seen a few times. The sample comes from a study of OX40 agonist ivuxolimab in advanced cancers. Measured with immunoSEQ multiplex PCR; TCRdb has only the in-frame clones, and not every one. The sample consists of about 82,000 clones, more than 70% of them appearing once. This CDR3 spans 14 amino acids. J was trimmed by 8 bases and V by 5 bases; bases with no gene match: 10. The germline gives CDR1 SEHNR, CDR2 FQNEAQ (reference sequence). This TCR was recovered from an adult with an advanced solid tumor such as melanoma, head and neck, liver or kidney cancer. This chain links TRBV7-9 with TRBJ1-2; 8 nucleotides align to TRBD1. The sequenced sample was CD4+ or CD8+ T cells sorted from blood, obtained in a trial of the OX40 agonist ivuxolimab. The CDR3 coding sequence is TGTGCCAGCAGCGGGGACAGGCCCTGGGGGGGCTACACCTTC. It specifies CASSGDRPWGGYTF.